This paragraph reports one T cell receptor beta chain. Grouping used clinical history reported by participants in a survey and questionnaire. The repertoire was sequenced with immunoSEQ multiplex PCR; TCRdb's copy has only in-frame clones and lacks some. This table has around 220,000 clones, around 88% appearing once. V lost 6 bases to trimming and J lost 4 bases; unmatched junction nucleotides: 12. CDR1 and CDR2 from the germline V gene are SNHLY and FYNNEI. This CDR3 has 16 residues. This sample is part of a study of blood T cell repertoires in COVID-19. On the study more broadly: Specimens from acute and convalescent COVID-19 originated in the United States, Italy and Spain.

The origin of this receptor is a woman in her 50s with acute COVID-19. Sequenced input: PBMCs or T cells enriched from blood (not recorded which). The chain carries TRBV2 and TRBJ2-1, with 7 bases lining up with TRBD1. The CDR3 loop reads CASRAGQEQPYNEQFF. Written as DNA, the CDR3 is TGTGCCAGCAGGGCTGGACAGGAACAACCGTACAATGAGCAGTTCTTC.